The 6 T cell receptor beta chains below come from one sample, sequenced in a study of shared clonotypes between healthy human individuals (dated by TCRdb to about 2020). The library was obtained by the immunoSEQ multiplex PCR assay. TCRdb mirrors the immuneACCESS table, restricted to in-frame sequences. Some clones are absent from its copies; in checked studies, under half trace to an unresolved V gene, and the reason for the others is unknown. The sample yields millions of clones; over 90% were counted once. Under 0.45% of the sample lies in the top ten. Material for sequencing was naive CD4+ T cells from PBMCs. In the paper's terms, the cell subset or site label means: CD45RA+ positively selected. The receptors were gathered from a man in his late teens or twenties in good health. Some clones in this sample may be carry-over from other donors' samples.

This clone was seen more than once but under ten times. This chain links TRBV29-1 with TRBJ1-1; D is unresolved. Germline CDR1 SQVTM, CDR2 ANQGSEA. The CDR3 has 13 residues. V dropped 4 bases and J dropped 0 bases, with 9 bases sitting between them. CDR3 in amino acids: CSVAIDLNTEAFF. For the CDR3, the DNA is TGCAGCGTTGCGATCGATCTGAACACTGAAGCTTTCTTT.

The gene calls are TRBV30 and TRBJ1-2; D not resolved. The CDR3 extends over 15 amino acids. V was cut by 0 bases and J by 5 bases, with 16 bases left in between. CDR1 and CDR2 (germline): GTSNPN, SVGIG (reference sequence). CDR3 nucleotides: TGTGCCTGGAGTGTCCCGTTGCGCGGTCCGTATGGCTACACCTTC. The encoded protein is CAWSVPLRGPYGYTF. Combining the CDR3 with reference TRBV30 and TRBJ1-2 gives the whole variable domain SQTIHQWPATLVQPVGSPLSLECTVEGTSNPNLYWYRQAAGRGLQLLFYSVGIGQISSEVPQNLSASRPQDRQFILSSKKLLLSDSGFYLCAWSVPLRGPYGYTFGSGTRLTVV.

V and J are TRBV6-1 and TRBJ2-7, with 7 bases identical to TRBD2. From germline, CDR1 is MNHNS and CDR2 SASEGT. The CDR3 is 14 amino acids. Trimming removed 2 bases from V and 10 bases from J; junction bases left unmatched: 11. The CDR3 DNA is TGTGCCAGCAGTGAAAGTGCTAACGGACTAGTACAGTACTTC. Translated: CASSESANGLVQYF.

With regard to this clone: Within the sample, other DNA sequences also encode this same CDR3. The chain has TRBV7-2 and TRBJ2-5; tentative D call: TRBD2 (6 bases). CDR1 and CDR2 from the germline V gene are SGHTA and FQGNSA. The CDR3 spans 14 residues. The germline V and J ends were trimmed by 5 bases and 2 bases, with 12 bases remaining between them. This CDR3 reads CASSPRRGQETQYF. CDR3 nucleotide sequence: TGTGCCAGCAGCCCCCGACGGGGGCAAGAGACCCAGTACTTC.

On this clone: The sample carries other DNA sequences with the same CDR3. V is TRBV7-2 and J is TRBJ2-1; no reliable D call. Per germline, CDR1 SGHTA and CDR2 FQGNSA. This CDR3 comprises 16 residues. V dropped 0 bases and J dropped 4 bases, with 13 bases sitting between them. The CDR3 DNA is TGTGCCAGCAGCTTAGCTGGCAGTGGCGGATACAATGAGCAGTTCTTC. This gives the protein CASSLAGSGGYNEQFF.

The chain recombines TRBV10-1 with TRBJ2-7; 8 nucleotides match TRBD1. From germline, CDR1 is WNHNN and CDR2 SYGVQD (reference sequence). The trim removed 0 bases at V and 12 bases at J, leaving 1 base unmatched. This CDR3 contains 11 residues. DNA of the CDR3: TGCGCCAGCAGTGAGTCGGGGACAGGGTACTTC. Its translation is CASSESGTGYF.